A single sample is the source of the 27 T cell receptor beta chains below, sequenced in a study of T cells in Graves' hyperthyroidism and ophthalmopathy. Amplification of TCR beta CDR3 regions used RNA as the template. Using the HTBI primer set, a first-round RT-PCR was run on the TCR CDR3. TCRdb fed the multiplex PCR reads into MiXCR, producing one record per CDR3 protein. This table holds approximately 710,000 distinct CDR3 sequences, approximately 15% found once. Sequenced: blood. The receptors originated from a man in his forties or fifties with Graves' hyperthyroidism.

The sample holds a few counts of this clonotype. The rearrangement uses TRBV28 and TRBJ1-4; D not resolved. This CDR3 region has 15 residues. The V and J ends lost 1 base and 8 bases respectively, with 14 bases between them. The germline CDR1 and CDR2 sequences are MDHEN and SYDVKM. The CDR3 DNA reads TGTGCCAGCAGTTTATTCAGCCTCCTGGGGGAAAAACTGTTTTTT. Its translation is CASSLFSLLGEKLFF.

This clonotype has just a few counts. The V and J genes are TRBV28 and TRBJ1-5, with D perhaps matching TRBD1 (6 bases). The CDR3 is 15 residues long. V was pared by 6 bases and J by 6 bases, with 18 bases between. From germline, CDR1 is MDHEN and CDR2 SYDVKM. CDR3 sequence (DNA): TGTGCCAGCAGCTTAGAGTTGGGGGGCGGTCAGCCCCAGCATTTT. It codes for CASSLELGGGQPQHF.

This clonotype was counted many times. The chain has TRBV7-6 and TRBJ2-3, with 10 bases lining up with TRBD2. The CDR3 has 16 residues. V gave up 3 bases and J gave up 5 bases; unmatched junction bases: 8. Germline CDR1 reads SGHVS; CDR2 reads FNYEAQ. This CDR3 reads CASSFQLAGDRDTQYF. DNA of the CDR3: TGTGCCAGCAGCTTCCAGCTAGCGGGAGATCGAGATACGCAGTATTTT.

This clonotype was detected many times. This chain uses TRBV27 with TRBJ1-6; D gene ambiguous. Germline V gene sequence: CDR1 MNHEY, CDR2 SMNVEV (reference sequence). The CDR3 loop spans 13 amino acids. The V and J ends lost 3 bases and 10 bases respectively, with 10 bases between them. The CDR3 reads CASSFGVGSPLHF. The CDR3 nucleotides read TGTGCCAGCAGTTTTGGGGTAGGCTCACCCCTCCACTTT.

Details on this clonotype: A junction end diverges from the germline sequence, so it may reflect a read error. This chain links TRBV28 with TRBJ1-5; D uncertain. Germline V gene data show CDR1 as MDHEN and CDR2 as SYDVKM. The CDR3 consists of 19 residues. The CDR3 nucleotides read TGTGCCATCAGTCCGTTTACCCCCTCAACGGGGTTTAGCAATCAGCCCCAGCATTTT. This codes for CAISPFTPSTGFSNQPQHF. Complete variable domain (other parts from reference TRBV28 and TRBJ1-5): DVKVTQSSRYLVKRTGEKVFLECVQDMDHENMFWYRQDPGLGLRLIYFSYDVKMKEKGDIPEGYSVSREKKERFSLILESASTNQTSMYLCAISPFTPSTGFSNQPQHFGDGTRLSIL.

As regards this clonotype: A much larger clone is a single base away; this may be a read error. The rearrangement joins TRBV7-2 to TRBJ2-7; 8 bases line up with TRBD1. Looked up from germline, CDR1 is SGHTA and CDR2 is FQGNSA. The CDR3 runs to 13 residues. CDR3 bases: TGTGCTAGTGCCCCCGGACAGGGCTACGGGCAGTACTTC. It encodes CASAPGQGYGQYF.

This clonotype was counted at least ten times. This chain connects TRBV5-5 to TRBJ2-7; D call uncertain. CDR1 is SGHKS, CDR2 YYEKEE, per germline (reference sequence). V was shortened by 1 base and J by 1 base, with 18 bases between the two germline ends. The CDR3 loop spans 17 amino acids. CDR3 protein: CASSLSPQAVPSYEQYF. The CDR3, as DNA: TGTGCCAGCAGCTTGTCCCCCCAGGCCGTCCCTTCCTACGAGCAGTACTTC.

A note on this clonotype: Possible read error: a much larger clone is one base away. The chain combines TRBV7-9 with TRBJ2-7, with 10 positions matching TRBD2. The closer fit of TRBJ2-1 to the DNA end suggests the J call may be wrong. In germline, CDR1 is SEHNR, CDR2 FQNEAQ (reference sequence). The CDR3 has 13 amino acids. CDR3 region: CASILGLANEQFF. The CDR3 DNA reads as TGTGCCAGCATCTTGGGACTAGCGAACGAGCAGTTCTTC.

This clonotype has just a few counts. This chain links TRBV5-1 with TRBJ1-2, with a possible D match to TRBD1 (6 bases). CDR1 and CDR2 from the germline V gene are SGHRS and YFSETQ. This CDR3 has 16 residues. Between the trimmed V and J ends, which lost 0 bases and 10 bases, there was a span of 22 bases. CDR3 nucleotide sequence: TGCGCCAGCAGCTTGGAAGTGGGGGCAGGGATTAATGACTACACCTTC. Translated, it gives CASSLEVGAGINDYTF.

This clonotype came up many times. CDR3 in DNA: TGTGCCAGCAGATTCGGACAGGGTCTAAACAATGAGCAGTTCTTC. Translation: CASRFGQGLNNEQFF. The rearrangement joins TRBV7-2 to TRBJ2-1; the match to TRBD1 covers 8 bases. Germline V gene lookup returns CDR1 SGHTA and CDR2 FQGNSA. The CDR3 spans 15 residues. The trim removed 6 bases at V and 5 bases at J, leaving 9 bases unmatched.

The V gene is TRBV12-3 or TRBV12-4, the J gene TRBJ2-1; TRBD2 agrees at 8 bases. The J segment lost 7 bases and the V segment lost 0 bases, leaving 8 bases of the junction unmatched. The CDR3 loop spans 16 amino acids. CDR3 nucleotides: TGTGCCAGCAGTTTAGCGGCGGGAGGCCGGTCTAATGAGCAGTTCTTC. Translated: CASSLAAGGRSNEQFF.

This clonotype was seen many times. V usage is TRBV7-8 and J usage is TRBJ1-6; D not certain. Germline CDR1 reads SGHVS; CDR2 reads FQNEAQ. V lost 4 bases, J lost 0 bases, and 13 bases lay in between. This CDR3 has 17 amino acids. CDR3 region: CASSSGRVASYNSPLHF. CDR3 in DNA: TGTGCCAGCAGCTCCGGACGGGTGGCCTCCTATAATTCACCCCTCCACTTT.

This clonotype was found many times. The chain carries TRBV7-8 and TRBJ2-4; 8 bases are shared with TRBD2. This CDR3 is built from 16 residues. The V gene's germline CDR1 is SGHVS and CDR2 FQNEAQ. The V and J ends lost 5 bases and 8 bases, in that order; junction bases with no gene match: 14. The CDR3 loop is CASSTTDRQTSDIQYF. As DNA, the CDR3 is TGTGCCAGCAGCACCACCGACAGACAGACTAGCGACATTCAGTACTTC.

V is TRBV10-3 and J is TRBJ2-1; TRBD1 or TRBD2 may be the D gene (6 bases each). Germline CDR1 and CDR2: ENHRY and SYGVKD. The CDR3 has 13 amino acids. Trimming took 0 bases from V and 8 from J, leaving 8 bases between them. The CDR3 region is CAISESRGDEQFF. CDR3 bases: TGTGCCATCAGTGAGTCTAGGGGGGATGAGCAGTTCTTC.

V is TRBV28 and J is TRBJ2-7; perhaps TRBD1 as D (7 bases). CDR1 and CDR2 from the germline V gene are MDHEN and SYDVKM. This CDR3 is 14 amino acids long. Trimming took 5 bases from V and 4 from J, leaving 15 bases between them. Here the CDR3 DNA reads TGTGCCAGCAGTCCCGCGGAGGGGGCTTACGAGCAGTACTTC. Translation: CASSPAEGAYEQYF.

This clonotype showed up just a few times. V and J are TRBV24-1 and TRBJ2-1; D assignment may be TRBD1 or TRBD2 (8 bases each). In germline, CDR1 is KGHDR, CDR2 SFDVKD. The CDR3 extends over 19 amino acids. V gave up 1 base and J gave up 7 bases, with 25 bases separating them. The CDR3 nucleotides are TGTGCCACCAGTGATTTCGGGCAGGGGGCAAGCGGGAGAGGAAATGAGCAGTTCTTC. The encoded protein is CATSDFGQGASGRGNEQFF.

This clonotype was detected only a few times. The chain links TRBV9 to TRBJ2-1, with 11 bases that match TRBD2. CDR1 is SGDLS and CDR2 is YYNGEE in the germline V gene. The CDR3 spans 17 residues. V shed 4 bases, J shed 9 bases, and the junction held 15 bases outside the gene matches. CDR3: CASSIGTSGLPEREQFF. As DNA, the CDR3 is TGTGCCAGCAGCATCGGGACTAGCGGCCTTCCAGAACGTGAGCAGTTCTTC.

This clonotype was found a few times. The chain employs TRBV9 and TRBJ1-3; no reliable D call. Germline V gene data show CDR1 as SGDLS and CDR2 as YYNGEE. The CDR3 is 16 residues long. The V gene lost 4 bases and the J gene lost 1 base, with 15 bases spanning the gap. The CDR3 DNA reads TGTGCCAGCAGCCTCTCCCCAGAGAAGTCTGGAAACACCATATATTTT. This translates into CASSLSPEKSGNTIYF.

At least ten counts were recorded for this clonotype. The V gene is TRBV28, the J gene TRBJ2-2, with 9 bases aligning to TRBD1. CDR3 length equals 13 residues. V lost 11 bases and J lost 1; bases outside the gene matches: 2. Looked up from germline, CDR1 is MDHEN and CDR2 is SYDVKM. The CDR3 loop is CAGQGKNTGELFF. For the CDR3, the DNA is TGTGCCGGACAGGGGAAGAACACCGGGGAGCTGTTTTTT.

This clonotype was seen at least ten times. This chain links TRBV19 with TRBJ2-5; D remains unclear. CDR1 and CDR2 from the germline V gene are LNHDA and SQIVND (reference sequence). The germline V and J ends were trimmed by 5 bases and 7 bases, with 8 bases remaining between them. The length of the CDR3 is 11 residues. CDR3 residues: CASSESATQYF. Here the CDR3 DNA reads TGTGCCAGTAGTGAATCTGCGACCCAGTACTTC.

The sample holds many counts of this clonotype. The V and J genes are TRBV6-1 and TRBJ2-1, with 11 bases identical to TRBD1. Germline lookup yields CDR1 MNHNS and CDR2 SASEGT. The CDR3 contains 16 residues. V shed 7 bases, J shed 4 bases, and the junction held 9 bases outside the gene matches. The CDR3 spells CASIPRTGGGYNEQFF. The CDR3 DNA is TGTGCCAGCATTCCCAGGACAGGGGGCGGGTACAATGAGCAGTTCTTC.

This clonotype was seen a handful of times. The chain combines TRBV6-1 with TRBJ1-5; D may be TRBD1 (5 bases). The CDR3 extends over 14 amino acids. Trimming took off 6 bases at V and 6 bases at J, with 15 bases between the two ends. CDR1 MNHNS and CDR2 SASEGT come from the germline V gene. CDR3: CASSPLSRVQPQHF. The CDR3 bases are TGTGCCAGCAGCCCCTTGAGCAGGGTTCAGCCCCAGCATTTT.

The chain is built from TRBV18 and TRBJ1-2, with 7 bases aligning to TRBD1. The length of the CDR3 is 15 residues. Germline CDR1 KGHSH, CDR2 LQKENI. Trimming at V came to 0 bases and at J to 6 bases, leaving 7 bases not matched to a gene. CDR3 amino acids: CASSPPQNTGDGYTF. The DNA for the CDR3 is TGTGCCAGCTCACCACCTCAGAATACAGGGGATGGCTACACCTTC.

A remark on this clonotype: A read error may produce the germline difference seen at one junction end. V is TRBV11-1 and J is TRBJ2-7; D is unclear. The V gene's germline CDR1 is SGHAT and CDR2 FQDESV (reference sequence). The CDR3 contains 11 residues. DNA for the CDR3: TGCGCCAGCAGCCTAAACCTTGAGCAGTACTTC. This codes for CASSLNLEQYF.

This clonotype was seen a few times. The chain employs TRBV3-1 and TRBJ2-6, with 8 bases matching TRBD2. The germline CDR1 and CDR2 sequences are LGHDT and YNNKEL (reference sequence). The CDR3 contains 17 residues. V lost 4 bases, J lost 1 base, and 6 bases stayed unmatched. Here the CDR3 reads CASSPRTSFSGANVLTF. The CDR3 DNA follows: TGTGCCAGCAGCCCACGGACTAGCTTTTCTGGGGCCAACGTCCTGACTTTC.

This sequence joins TRBV5-1 and TRBJ2-7; 11 bases are a match to TRBD2. Germline-derived CDR1 and CDR2 are SGHRS and YFSETQ. The J segment lost 3 bases and the V segment lost 4 bases, leaving 9 bases of the junction unmatched. The CDR3 is made up of 16 amino acids. The CDR3 sequence is CASSLDGLAGFYEQYF. CDR3 DNA: TGCGCCAGCAGCCTGGACGGACTAGCGGGTTTCTACGAGCAGTACTTC.

A few counts support this clonotype. The chain recombines TRBV10-2 with TRBJ1-5, with TRBD1 identical over 7 bases. Per germline, CDR1 WSHSY and CDR2 SAAADI. Trimming cost V 5 bases and J 0 bases; bases outside gene matches: 7. There are 16 residues in the CDR3. CDR3 bases: TGCGCCAGCAGTCCCGACAGGGCGGGTAGCAATCAGCCCCAGCATTTT. Protein: CASSPDRAGSNQPQHF.